What follows is one T cell receptor beta chain and its context. The antigen it recognizes is unknown. Base qualities are not provided; no much larger clone lies one nucleotide away. Library generation was performed with the immunoSEQ multiplex PCR assay. For the multiplex PCR, a mixture combining 60 forward primers for TCR Vbeta segments and 13 reverse primers for TCR Jbeta segments was used. Amplification of the CDR3 region of rearranged TCR beta genes was performed with a multiplex PCR assay on genomic DNA. The Illumina HiSeq System was used to sequence the amplified TCR beta libraries as 87-base-pair reads. In the source study's methods: A later analysis tallied 70 million to 100 million unique TCR beta chains across the approximately 670 repertoires, and around 12 million of those chains were shared by two or more donors. A nearest-neighbor algorithm error-corrected the raw reads and collapsed the reads into unique sequences, merging closely related sequences to remove PCR and sequencing errors. V, D and J gene segments were assigned by aligning CDR3 sequences to IMGT reference sequences. For a sequence to be retained, a match of at least six nucleotides to both a V gene segment and a J gene segment was required. Rearrangements were classified as productive when the CDR3 lacked stop codons and remained in frame with V and J, and all other rearrangements were classified as non-productive. Following IMGT convention, CDR3 was defined as the stretch from the second conserved V-encoded cysteine up to the conserved J-encoded phenylalanine. The earlier analysis of 587 of the donors excluded sequences that lacked an unambiguous match to a single V gene segment. In an earlier analysis of 587 of the donors, V segments were called functional above 56.7% productive rearrangements and were called segregating when the between-donor standard deviation exceeded 5%. A statistical classification framework was developed to diagnose cytomegalovirus status using the catalog of TCR beta chain sequences. A later analysis assigned V and J genes by comparing TCR nucleotide sequences with IMGT/GENE-DB human TR gene sequences. In a later analysis, CDR3 sequences and most-parsimonious VDJ recombination scenarios were assigned using the TCRdist pipeline. In a later analysis, every TCR beta chain was defined by the combination of its CDR3 amino acid sequence and its V-gene family, and reads without a unique V-gene family were dropped. In a later analysis, 450 to 600 highly shared, low-generation-probability nucleotide sequences were removed to address suspected cross-contamination and a sequencing artifact. A later analysis calculated a clonal expansion index for each public chain from normalized within-repertoire ranks of inferred template counts. Generation probabilities in a later analysis came from a VDJ recombination model fitted to out-of-frame rearrangements, and those results were checked against IGoR. In a later analysis, hypergeometric tests were used to score TCR-TCR, TCR-HLA and TCR-CMV co-occurrence, with a repertoire-size bias correction applied to TCR pairs. To estimate false discovery rates, a later analysis permuted the HLA or CMV assignments 20 times. In a later analysis, co-occurring TCRs were grouped using DBSCAN, and TCRdist sequence similarity was added for clustering within HLA-allele-positive subsets. Repertoires with fewer than 30,000 or more than 120,000 public chains, plus five repertoires with anomalous nucleotide sharing, were excluded from co-occurrence clustering. TCRdb re-hosts the immuneACCESS table, in-frame sequences only. Its copies lack some clones; in the studies checked, an unresolved V gene accounts for under half of them, and the cause for the rest is not known. V and J calls and clone size come straight from that table; D and trimming were deduced from the DNA. Recorded for this sample are approximately 260,000 clones; 84% of them occurred a single time. About 2% of the sample rests with the top ten.

The cohort comprised around 700 healthy bone marrow donors. At the time of sampling, every cohort member was nominally healthy, though immune exposures that went unrecorded were likely present. The donor was CMV seropositive and was included in the group of 250 to 350 seropositive cohort members. Each donor provided a peripheral blood sample, and peripheral blood mononuclear cells were used for TCR beta sequencing. Genomic DNA was extracted from the blood cell samples with the Qiagen DNeasy Blood Extraction Kit. The junction carries 11 bases between V and J, which are trimmed by 0 bases and 4 bases respectively. The CDR3 runs 15 residues from the cysteine to the phenylalanine. Just CDR3 DNA is preserved here, 45 bases in frame from base 1. CDR1 and CDR2 are drawn from the germline V gene (reference sequence): MNHEY, SMNVEV. This entry belongs to a study of cytomegalovirus exposure and HLA in healthy donors (dated by TCRdb to 2015 to 2018). Regarding the study in general: In an earlier analysis of some 610 of the donors, 276 Gb of sequence data and roughly 100 million unique TCR beta sequences from about 179 million T cells were reported. About 280 gigabases of sequencing data and approximately 91 million unique TCR sequences made up an early release that covered about 640 HLA-typed donors. Among the roughly 380 genotyped donors, 81% belonged to the genetic ancestry cluster associated with self-reported Caucasian donors. The study aimed to test whether cataloging public T cell receptors could reveal signatures of past pathogen exposure. The T cell repertoires of 550 to 850 subjects were profiled by immunosequencing and related to cytomegalovirus serostatus. In addition to the first cohort of 666 subjects, a separate validation cohort of 100 to 150 different subjects was used. To predict cytomegalovirus infection status, the study brought together high-throughput TCR immunosequencing, statistical association of individual TCRs with disease status, and machine learning. In a later analysis, previously published TCR beta repertoires from hundreds of donors were re-analyzed and high-resolution HLA genotyping was added so that TCR occurrence patterns could be studied. Rather than drawing on any new phenotypic data, the later analysis identified candidate immune exposures from TCR beta sequences and the way those sequences occurred across donors. In an earlier analysis of over 550 of the donors, high-throughput TCR beta sequencing was used to judge whether each TCR beta V gene segment behaved as functional or pseudogenic. Donor age, sex, ethnicity and CMV serostatus were compiled together with the repertoire data. A later genetic analysis took genome-wide SNP genotypes for about three fifths of the roughly 700 donors and used that subset as a discovery cohort. Every discovery cohort repertoire had been produced on one sequencing platform. Both class I and class II loci were covered by HLA typing, at four-digit resolution. The number of typed donors differed by locus: roughly 629-630 for A, B, C, DRB1 and DQB1; some 500 for DQA1; approximately 600 for DPA1; and approximately 450 for DPB1. Roughly 5 DR-DQ haplotypes were handled as single units for association and clustering, since linkage in the cohort was strong. Across around 400 genotyped donors of the cohort, an average of about 240,000 unique TCR beta nucleotide sequences per donor were sequenced, and roughly a sixth of those sequences were non-productive. Results the study describes overall, beyond this receptor: In a later analysis, HLA-associated TCR beta chains were found to be more clonally expanded and to have lower generation probabilities than equally common non-associated chains. Strong co-occurrence of HLA alleles, especially DR and DQ, made assigning TCR associations to individual alleles difficult. Because counts were too low, roughly 18 rarely observed V segments, including chromosome 9 orphons, were left out of the earlier analysis of some 640 of the donors. At a false discovery rate of 0.05, a later analysis linked 15,000 to 20,000 TCR beta sequences to specific HLA alleles. The only immune exposure information available for the cohort was CMV serostatus. In a later analysis, TCR association rates were found to vary across HLA loci, with the most associated TCRs seen for DRB1 alleles and the fewest for HLA-C alleles. In vitro tests confirmed that a few of the cytomegalovirus-associated TCR beta chains recognize cytomegalovirus antigens. Linkage disequilibrium might explain the correlated functional status among segregating V segments, but an unknown experimental factor could not be ruled out. Because some donors lacked HLA typing at each locus, the association tests relied only on the typed subset. A cluster of highly shared sequence variants was judged likely to represent a technical artifact of the sequencing pipeline. In an earlier analysis of roughly 560 of the donors, most TCR beta V segments were observed in productive rearrangements about 90% or about 30% of the time, broadly matching IMGT annotations. Cytomegalovirus status was reported to be diagnosed by the classifier with high specificity and sensitivity in both the original and validation cohorts. In this cohort, only TCR beta chains were sequenced, and detectable features were limited by the absence of alpha or paired-chain data. It was suggested by the authors that the approach could potentially be generalized to other disease states and immunological phenotypes. Because the 87-base-pair reads could not distinguish some IMGT-functional V segments, including TRBV6-2 and TRBV6-3, those segments were excluded. According to a later analysis, most CMV-associated TCR beta chains appeared to be HLA-restricted, and the HLA associations seemed to be driven largely by CMV exposure. A further reported finding was that TCR beta sequences accurately predicted the HLA-A and HLA-B alleles for most subjects in the first cohort. A later analysis reported that several top co-occurrence clusters appeared linked to parvovirus B19, influenza, CMV and Epstein-Barr virus. The presence/absence analyses assumed that sequencing depth was roughly uniform across donors, and that assumption may not be true. In a later genetic analysis, fewer N-insertions in productive TCRs were reported among donors in an Asian-associated ancestry cluster than the approximately 670-donor mean. In the study, 164 TCR beta chains were listed as associated with cytomegalovirus. V-gene and J-gene trimming of TCR beta chains was associated with a missense DCLRE1C variant in a later genetic analysis, and the association was replicated in an independent cohort. Most TCR sequences were observed very rarely across donors, whereas some public TCRs were present in many individuals.

The receptor was isolated from a woman in her thirties or forties in good health and CMV-seropositive. The sample consisted of PBMCs. The rearrangement joined TRBV27 to TRBJ2-3, and the D gene may be TRBD2, 6 bases matching. Here is the DNA: TGTGCCAGCAGTTTATCTGGCGGGAACCCAGATACGCAGTATTTT. This codes for CASSLSGGNPDTQYF.